The clone carrying this T cell receptor beta chain occurred a few times. The antigen is unknown. From the 5' RACE reads, TCRdb called clonotypes with MiXCR, one entry per CDR3 protein. The data contain about 890,000 distinct CDR3 sequences, over 9% of them singletons. CDR3 size: 17 residues. CDR1 and CDR2 (germline): KGHSH, LQKENI. V dropped 3 bases and J dropped 3 bases, with 17 bases sitting between them. The source of the sample is a study of identical twins. Study-wide findings and caveats: For cord blood, abundant beta clonotypes had fewer insertions, unlike memory repertoires, which showed none.

The same sample was also studied in work on yellow fever vaccine responses in identical twins.

Sequenced input: PBMCs. This receptor was obtained from a woman between 18 and 29 years old in good health. The V and J genes are TRBV18 and TRBJ2-2, with D unclear. CDR3 loop: CASSPLYNHEDTGELFF. The CDR3 DNA reads as TGTGCCAGCTCACCCCTTTACAACCACGAGGACACCGGGGAGCTGTTTTTT.